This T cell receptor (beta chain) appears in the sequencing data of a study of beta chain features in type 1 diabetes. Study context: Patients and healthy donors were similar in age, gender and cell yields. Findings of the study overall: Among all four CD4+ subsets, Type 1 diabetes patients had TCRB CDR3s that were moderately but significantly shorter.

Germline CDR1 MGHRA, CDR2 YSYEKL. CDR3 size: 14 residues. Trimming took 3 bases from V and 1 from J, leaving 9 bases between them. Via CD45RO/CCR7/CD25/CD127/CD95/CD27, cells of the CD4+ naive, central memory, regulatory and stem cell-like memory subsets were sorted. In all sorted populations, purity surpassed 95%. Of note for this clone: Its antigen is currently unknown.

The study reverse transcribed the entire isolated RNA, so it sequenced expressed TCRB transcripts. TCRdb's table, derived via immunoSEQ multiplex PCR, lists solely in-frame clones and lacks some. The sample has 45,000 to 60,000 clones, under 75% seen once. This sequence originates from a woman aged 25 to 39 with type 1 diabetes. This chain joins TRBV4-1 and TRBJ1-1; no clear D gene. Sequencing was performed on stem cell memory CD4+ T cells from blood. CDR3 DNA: TGCGCCAGCAGCCAGTCGGGTTGGAACACTGAAGCTTTCTTT. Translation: CASSQSGWNTEAFF.